Presented here are 20 T cell receptor beta chains from one specimen sequenced in a study of T cells in Graves' hyperthyroidism and ophthalmopathy. Template material for amplifying TCR beta CDR3 regions consisted of RNA transcripts. Primed by the HTBI set, a first-round RT-PCR was run on the TCR CDR3. TCRdb reprocessed the multiplex PCR reads via MiXCR and lists one record per CDR3 protein. The sample records about 520,000 distinct CDR3 sequences, roughly 24% being singletons. Sequenced input: blood. These receptors were taken from a woman aged 25 to 39 with Graves' ophthalmopathy.

This clonotype was counted ten times or more. The chain employs TRBV29-1 and TRBJ1-1; possibly TRBD1 for D (6 bases). CDR1 is SQVTM and CDR2 is ANQGSEA in the germline V gene. CDR3 size: 13 residues. V was shortened by 1 base and J by 4 bases, with 10 bases between the two germline ends. The CDR3 DNA follows: TGCAGCGTTGAAGTCCCAGGGGTCACTGAAGCTTTCTTT. Encoded protein: CSVEVPGVTEAFF. Supplemented by reference TRBV29-1 and TRBJ1-1, the full variable domain reads SAVISQKPSRDICQRGTSLTIQCQVDSQVTMMFWYRQQPGQSLTLIATANQGSEATYESGFVIDKFPISRPNLTFSTLTVSNMSPEDSSIYLCSVEVPGVTEAFFGQGTRLTVV.

This clonotype has a count of ten or more. The chain employs TRBV30 and TRBJ2-7; possibly TRBD2 for D (6 bases). CDR3 length equals 14 residues. Germline V CDR1 and CDR2: GTSNPN, SVGIG (reference sequence). V gave up 0 bases and J gave up 4 bases, with 13 bases separating them. As DNA, the CDR3 is TGTGCCTGGAGTGTACCAGCGGGTGATTACGAGCAGTACTTC. Translating gives CAWSVPAGDYEQYF.

The genes are TRBV24-1 and TRBJ2-7; D may correspond to TRBD1 or TRBD2 (6 bases each). Per the germline V gene, CDR1 is KGHDR and CDR2 is SFDVKD. The V end was cut by 1 base, the J end by 5 bases, with 8 bases between. The CDR3 has 13 amino acids. CDR3 in DNA: TGTGCCACCAGTGATTTCCGGGGGCACGAGCAGTACTTC. Its protein is CATSDFRGHEQYF.

The sample holds many counts of this clonotype. V is TRBV3-1 and J is TRBJ2-5; 7 bases match TRBD2. There are 16 residues in the CDR3. The V and J ends lost 2 bases and 2 bases, in that order; junction bases with no gene match: 8. Looked up from germline, CDR1 is LGHDT and CDR2 is YNNKEL (reference sequence). The CDR3 nucleotides are TGTGCCAGCAGCCAACCGCTGGGGGGGGGTCAAGAGACCCAGTACTTC. Amino acid sequence: CASSQPLGGGQETQYF.

This clonotype occurred many times. CDR3 region: CASSLYRGEGYGYTF. The CDR3 nucleotides read TGTGCCAGCAGTTTATACAGGGGTGAGGGCTATGGCTACACCTTC. This chain uses TRBV27 with TRBJ1-2; 7 positions match TRBD1. Germline values: CDR1 MNHEY, CDR2 SMNVEV (reference sequence). With 1 base clipped from V and 4 bases from J, the junction kept 6 bases outside the gene matches. This CDR3 is 15 amino acids long.

The table lists this clonotype with many counts. This chain joins TRBV6-2 or TRBV6-3 and TRBJ2-5, with TRBD2 matching 12 bases. Germline V gene sequence: CDR1 MNHEY, CDR2 SVGEGT. The CDR3 is 15 amino acids. The ends lost 4 bases at V and 0 bases at J; junction bases unmatched: 0. The DNA for the CDR3 is TGTGCCAGCAGTTCTAGCGGGGGGGACCAAGAGACCCAGTACTTC. Protein sequence: CASSSSGGDQETQYF.

This clonotype was picked up many times. The CDR3: CASSPPSGGRTDTQYF. The DNA for the CDR3 is TGTGCCAGCTCACCACCTAGCGGGGGACGCACAGATACGCAGTATTTT. This chain joins TRBV18 and TRBJ2-3; the match to TRBD2 covers 9 bases. J lost 1 base, V lost 0 bases, and 2 bases had no gene match. The CDR3 is 16 residues long. CDR1 KGHSH and CDR2 LQKENI come from the germline V gene.

This clonotype was observed at least ten times. The V gene is TRBV12-3 or TRBV12-4, the J gene TRBJ2-5; D is uncertain. The CDR3 loop spans 11 amino acids. Trimming removed 4 bases from V and 7 bases from J, with 7 bases in between. CDR3 loop: CASSWGTTQYF. The CDR3 DNA follows: TGTGCCAGCAGTTGGGGAACGACCCAGTACTTC.

The table lists this clonotype with a few counts. The rearrangement links TRBV2 to TRBJ2-5; the D gene could be TRBD1 or TRBD2 (6 bases each). The V gene's germline CDR1 is SNHLY and CDR2 FYNNEI. V lost 1 base, J lost 1 base, and 13 bases lay in between. The CDR3 runs 16 residues. CDR3 sequence: CASSEVWGAIQETQYF. In DNA form, the CDR3 reads TGTGCCAGCAGTGAAGTTTGGGGGGCGATCCAAGAGACCCAGTACTTC.

This clonotype was counted at least ten times. The chain is built from TRBV2 and TRBJ1-5; D remains ambiguous. This CDR3 contains 13 residues. Trimming cost V 3 bases and J 1 base, with 4 bases left between them. The germline CDR1 and CDR2 sequences are SNHLY and FYNNEI. The CDR3 loop reads CASSEESNQPQHF. CDR3 DNA sequence: TGTGCCAGCAGTGAGGAGAGCAATCAGCCCCAGCATTTT. Based on the CDR3 plus reference TRBV2 and TRBJ1-5, the full variable domain is EPEVTQTPSHQVTQMGQEVILRCVPISNHLYFYWYRQILGQKVEFLVSFYNNEISEKSEIFDDQFSVERPDGSNFTLKIRSTKLEDSAMYFCASSEESNQPQHFGDGTRLSIL.

This clonotype was seen ten or more times. The chain has TRBV12-3 or TRBV12-4 and TRBJ1-5; 8 bases are shared with TRBD1. This CDR3 spans 15 amino acids. V trimming: 5 bases; J trimming: 3 bases; junction bases outside the gene matches: 6. The CDR3 protein is CASSAGQGVNQPQHF. The CDR3, as DNA: TGTGCCAGCAGTGCTGGACAGGGAGTCAATCAGCCCCAGCATTTT.

This clonotype came up many times. The chain links TRBV7-8 to TRBJ1-2; the D is unclear. Per germline, CDR1 SGHVS and CDR2 FQNEAQ. Trimming left V 6 bases short and J 1 base short, with 9 bases between. CDR3 length equals 13 residues. The CDR3, as DNA: TGTGCCAGCAGTTCACGGGTTAACTATGGCTACACCTTC. Encoded protein: CASSSRVNYGYTF.

The chain recombines TRBV4-1 with TRBJ1-1; D is unresolved. The CDR3 consists of 15 residues. V was clipped by 0 bases and J by 2 bases, with 10 bases between them. CDR1 and CDR2 (germline): MGHRA, YSYEKL. The CDR3 region is CASSQEKRLNTEAFF. The CDR3 DNA reads as TGCGCCAGCAGCCAAGAAAAGCGACTAAACACTGAAGCTTTCTTT.

This clonotype was seen repeatedly, ten times or more. The gene calls are TRBV6-2 or TRBV6-3 and TRBJ2-5; D not resolved. V lost 0 bases and J 3 bases, leaving 14 bases between the germline ends. This CDR3 has 16 amino acids. Germline-derived CDR1 and CDR2 are MNHEY and SVGEGT. DNA of the CDR3: TGTGCCAGCAGTTACTCGGCAGATAAGGGCGAAGAGACCCAGTACTTC. It translates to CASSYSADKGEETQYF.

In this sample, this clonotype turned up many times. The chain is built from TRBV7-8 and TRBJ2-7, with 9 bases identical to TRBD1. Looked up from germline, CDR1 is SGHVS and CDR2 is FQNEAQ. Trimming removed 5 bases from V and 4 bases from J; junction bases left unmatched: 6. This CDR3 is built from 14 residues. CDR3 sequence: CASSQDRGRYEQYF. The CDR3, as DNA: TGTGCCAGCAGCCAAGACAGGGGGAGATACGAGCAGTACTTC. Drawing the rest from reference TRBV7-8 and TRBJ2-7, the complete variable domain is GAGVSQSPRYKVAKRGQDVALRCDPISGHVSLFWYQQALGQGPEFLTYFQNEAQLDKSGLPSDRFFAERPEGSVSTLKIQRTQQEDSAVYLCASSQDRGRYEQYFGPGTRLTVT.

This clonotype has a count of ten or more. V and J are TRBV27 and TRBJ2-7; no reliable D call. In germline, CDR1 is MNHEY, CDR2 SMNVEV (reference sequence). The CDR3 is 13 amino acids. V lost 3 bases, J lost 5 bases, and 11 bases lay in between. CDR3 sequence: CASSLYGLDEQYF. The CDR3 DNA reads TGTGCCAGCAGTTTGTACGGGTTGGACGAGCAGTACTTC.

This clonotype has at least ten counts. J is TRBJ2-5 and V is TRBV25-1; TRBD2 might be the D (5 bases). Germline lookup yields CDR1 MGHDK and CDR2 SYGVNS. V lost 1 base to trimming and J lost 2 bases, with 8 bases between them. The CDR3 is 14 amino acids. The CDR3 sequence is CASSESGIQETQYF. The CDR3 nucleotides read TGTGCCAGCAGTGAATCGGGGATTCAAGAGACCCAGTACTTC.

V gene TRBV28 combines with J gene TRBJ2-7; 9 nucleotides match TRBD1. Germline CDR1 reads MDHEN; CDR2 reads SYDVKM. The length of the CDR3 is 14 residues. After removal of 6 bases from V and 4 bases from J, the junction contained 7 bases not matched to a gene. In DNA, the CDR3 is TGTGCCAGCAGAAACAACAGGGGGCTGTACGAGCAGTACTTC. Its translation is CASRNNRGLYEQYF.

This chain connects TRBV12-3 or TRBV12-4 to TRBJ2-7, with TRBD2 matching 9 bases. Trimming took 5 bases from V and 5 from J; bases not matched to a gene: 4. The CDR3 is made up of 13 amino acids. The CDR3 nucleotides are TGTGCCAGCAGTCGGACTAGCGACAACGAGCAGTACTTC. This translates into CASSRTSDNEQYF.

This clonotype was seen repeatedly, ten times or more. The rearrangement uses TRBV6-1 and TRBJ1-1; 9 bases fit TRBD1. Germline V gives CDR1 MNHNS, CDR2 SASEGT. The CDR3 spans 14 residues. Trimming cost V 3 bases and J 5 bases; bases outside gene matches: 4. CDR3 DNA: TGTGCCAGCAGTGAGGGGACAGGGAGGACTGAAGCTTTCTTT. As protein: CASSEGTGRTEAFF.